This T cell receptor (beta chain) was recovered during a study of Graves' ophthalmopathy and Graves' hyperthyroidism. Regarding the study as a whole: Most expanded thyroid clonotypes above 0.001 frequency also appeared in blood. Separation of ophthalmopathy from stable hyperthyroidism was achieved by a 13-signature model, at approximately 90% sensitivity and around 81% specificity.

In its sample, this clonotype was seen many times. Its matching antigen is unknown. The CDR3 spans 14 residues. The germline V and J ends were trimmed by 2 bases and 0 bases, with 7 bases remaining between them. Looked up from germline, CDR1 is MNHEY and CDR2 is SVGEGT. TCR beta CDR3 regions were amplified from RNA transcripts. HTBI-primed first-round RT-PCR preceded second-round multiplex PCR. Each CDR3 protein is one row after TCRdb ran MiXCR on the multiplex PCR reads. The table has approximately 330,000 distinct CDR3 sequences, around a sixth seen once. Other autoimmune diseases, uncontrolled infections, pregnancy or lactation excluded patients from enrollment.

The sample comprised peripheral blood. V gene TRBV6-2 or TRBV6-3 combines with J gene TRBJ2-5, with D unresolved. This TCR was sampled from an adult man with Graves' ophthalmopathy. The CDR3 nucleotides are TGTGCCAGCAGTTACCGGACGTACCAAGAGACCCAGTACTTC. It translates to CASSYRTYQETQYF.